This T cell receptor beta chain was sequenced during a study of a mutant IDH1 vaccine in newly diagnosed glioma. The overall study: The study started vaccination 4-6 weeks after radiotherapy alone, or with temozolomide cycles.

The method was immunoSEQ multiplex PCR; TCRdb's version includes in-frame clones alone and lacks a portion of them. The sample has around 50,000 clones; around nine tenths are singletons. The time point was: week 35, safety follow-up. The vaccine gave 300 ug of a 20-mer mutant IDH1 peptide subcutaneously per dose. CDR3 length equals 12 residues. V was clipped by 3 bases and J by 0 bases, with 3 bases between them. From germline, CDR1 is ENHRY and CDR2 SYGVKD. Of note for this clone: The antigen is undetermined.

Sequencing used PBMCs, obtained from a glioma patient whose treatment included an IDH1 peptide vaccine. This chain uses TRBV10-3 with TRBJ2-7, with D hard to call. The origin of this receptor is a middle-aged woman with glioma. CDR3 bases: TGTGCCATCAGTGAAAACTCCTACGAGCAGTACTTC. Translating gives CAISENSYEQYF.